The 23 T cell receptor beta chains below were found in one sample sequenced in a study of cytomegalovirus exposure and HLA in healthy donors. It was with 60 Vbeta and 13 Jbeta primers that the PCR ran. TCRdb's copy holds only in-frame clones and misses some; the assay was immunoSEQ multiplex PCR. Here the sample spans over 150,000 clones, 79% being singletons. Specimen: PBMCs. These receptors all come from a middle-aged man in good health and CMV-seronegative.

The V gene is TRBV18, the J gene TRBJ2-5; D is possibly TRBD2 (6 bases). Looked up from germline, CDR1 is KGHSH and CDR2 is LQKENI. CDR3 length: 14 amino acids. V dropped 5 bases and J dropped 1 base, with 11 bases sitting between them. CDR3 sequence reads: CASSVGTVQETQYF. CDR3 in DNA: TGTGCCAGCTCAGTAGGGACTGTCCAAGAGACCCAGTACTTC.

The V and J genes are TRBV7-2 and TRBJ1-1, with 7 nucleotides matching TRBD1. The CDR3 runs 15 residues. Germline V gene data show CDR1 as SGHTA and CDR2 as FQGNSA. J lost 4 bases, V lost 5 bases, and 10 bases had no gene match. Written as DNA, the CDR3 is TGTGCCAGCAGCGACTCTAACAGGGGAGCCACTGAAGCTTTCTTT. Residues: CASSDSNRGATEAFF.

A note on this clone: Other DNA sequences in this sample translate to the same CDR3. This chain links TRBV9 with TRBJ1-2; 8 bases agree with TRBD1. The germline V gene encodes CDR1 SGDLS and CDR2 YYNGEE. V lost 0 bases and J lost 6; bases outside the gene matches: 7. The CDR3 is 15 residues long. The CDR3 loop reads CASSVVPTGGDGYTF. The DNA for the CDR3 is TGTGCCAGCAGCGTAGTCCCCACAGGGGGAGATGGCTACACCTTC.

The chain recombines TRBV7-8 with TRBJ2-3; D uncertain. Germline CDR1 is SGHVS and CDR2 is FQNEAQ. The CDR3 consists of 12 residues. V dropped 5 bases and J dropped 0 bases, with 3 bases sitting between them. In DNA form, the CDR3 reads TGTGCCAGCAGCCCGAGCACAGATACGCAGTATTTT. Its translation: CASSPSTDTQYF. Looking up the rest from reference TRBV7-8 and TRBJ2-3 gives the full variable domain: GAGVSQSPRYKVAKRGQDVALRCDPISGHVSLFWYQQALGQGPEFLTYFQNEAQLDKSGLPSDRFFAERPEGSVSTLKIQRTQQEDSAVYLCASSPSTDTQYFGPGTRLTVL.

V is TRBV11-1 and J is TRBJ2-7; 8 positions agree with TRBD1. V shed 5 bases and J 4 bases; nucleotides not matched to a gene: 4. This CDR3 has 13 residues. Looked up from germline, CDR1 is SGHAT and CDR2 is FQDESV (reference sequence). CDR3 nucleotide sequence: TGTGCCAGCAGCATCAGGGGGCTTTACGAGCAGTACTTC. This codes for CASSIRGLYEQYF.

V and J are TRBV4-3 and TRBJ2-3; 12 bases map to TRBD2. Looked up from germline, CDR1 is LGHNA and CDR2 is YSLEER. V was clipped by 4 bases and J by 10 bases; unmatched bases: 15. The CDR3 is 17 amino acids. In nucleotides, the CDR3 is TGCGCCAGCAGCCGAGAACCTCTAGCGGGAGGGTTATATGCGCAGTATTTT. Protein: CASSREPLAGGLYAQYF.

V gene TRBV18 combines with J gene TRBJ2-1; TRBD2 might be the D (6 bases). Germline CDR1 KGHSH, CDR2 LQKENI. The CDR3 is 15 residues long. The V gene lost 3 bases and the J gene lost 1 base, with 10 bases spanning the gap. Written as DNA, the CDR3 is TGTGCCAGCTCACCTTCACGGGGGTCCTACAATGAGCAGTTCTTC. Translation gives CASSPSRGSYNEQFF. The full variable domain, rest sourced from reference TRBV18 and TRBJ2-1, is NAGVMQNPRHLVRRRGQEARLRCSPMKGHSHVYWYRQLPEEGLKFMVYLQKENIIDESGMPKERFSAEFPKEGPSILRIQQVVRGDSAAYFCASSPSRGSYNEQFFGPGTRLTVL.

The V and J genes are TRBV28 and TRBJ2-7; TRBD1 might be the D (7 bases). With 4 bases removed from V and 2 bases from J, the gap between germline ends came to 12 bases. Looked up from germline, CDR1 is MDHEN and CDR2 is SYDVKM. The CDR3 has 14 amino acids. CDR3 nucleotides: TGTGCCAGCAGTTCATTCAGGGGGGCCTACGAGCAGTACTTC. As protein: CASSSFRGAYEQYF.

The CDR3 region is CASSQDLRRRSGTGELFF. As DNA, the CDR3 is TGCGCCAGCAGCCAAGATCTAAGGCGGCGTTCGGGCACCGGGGAGCTGTTTTTT. The chain links TRBV4-1 to TRBJ2-2, with D unclear. The germline V gene encodes CDR1 MGHRA and CDR2 YSYEKL. V lost 0 bases to trimming and J lost 4 bases, with 18 bases between them. The CDR3 is 18 residues long.

The chain carries TRBV28 and TRBJ2-7; D not resolved. Trimming removed 5 bases from V and 3 bases from J, with 8 bases in between. The length of the CDR3 is 12 residues. Per germline, CDR1 MDHEN and CDR2 SYDVKM. DNA of the CDR3: TGTGCCAGCAGTATTCATAGCTACGAGCAGTACTTC. The encoded protein is CASSIHSYEQYF.

This clone was seen only once. J is TRBJ2-3 and V is TRBV11-1; D ambiguous. The CDR3 is made up of 15 amino acids. The V end was cut by 5 bases, the J end by 2 bases, with 14 bases between. The germline gives CDR1 SGHAT, CDR2 FQDESV (reference sequence). The CDR3 sequence: CASSTGSRHTDTQYF. The CDR3 coding sequence is TGTGCCAGCAGCACCGGATCAAGACACACAGATACGCAGTATTTT. Drawing the rest from reference TRBV11-1 and TRBJ2-3, the complete variable domain is EAEVAQSPRYKITEKSQAVAFWCDPISGHATLYWYRQILGQGPELLVQFQDESVVDDSQLPKDRFSAERLKGVDSTLKIQPAELGDSAMYLCASSTGSRHTDTQYFGPGTRLTVL.

The chain carries TRBV6-6 and TRBJ2-5; D might be TRBD1 (6 bases). CDR3 length: 14 residues. Trimming took off 8 bases at V and 5 bases at J, with 18 bases between the two ends. Germline V gene lookup returns CDR1 MNHNY and CDR2 SVGAGI (reference sequence). The CDR3: CASLLGARPETQYF. The CDR3 DNA reads TGTGCCAGCCTTCTGGGGGCTCGACCGGAGACCCAGTACTTC.

This clone was counted between two and nine times. The rearrangement joins TRBV7-6 to TRBJ2-7; D is perhaps TRBD1 (6 bases). The V end lost 8 bases, the J end lost 5 bases, and 19 bases lay between the germline ends. Germline lookup yields CDR1 SGHVS and CDR2 FNYEAQ. The CDR3 contains 14 residues. The CDR3 is CASASTGILHEQYF. The DNA for the CDR3 is TGTGCCAGCGCCTCCACAGGGATCCTCCACGAGCAGTACTTC.

This clone was detected a few times. The J gene is TRBJ2-7, the V gene TRBV27; no clear D. The V end lost 4 bases, the J end lost 1 base, and 2 bases lay between the germline ends. In germline, CDR1 is MNHEY, CDR2 SMNVEV (reference sequence). The CDR3 covers 11 residues. The CDR3 loop reads CASSSSYEQYF. The CDR3 DNA reads as TGTGCCAGCAGTTCATCCTACGAGCAGTACTTC.

This chain connects TRBV11-2 to TRBJ2-1; 9 nucleotides line up with TRBD2. This CDR3 region has 14 residues. In germline, CDR1 is SGHAT, CDR2 FQNNGV. V shed 1 base, J shed 9 bases, and the junction held 4 bases outside the gene matches. In DNA form, the CDR3 reads TGTGCCAGCAGCTTAGGGCTAGCGGGACGTGAGCAGTTCTTC. Translation: CASSLGLAGREQFF.

The V gene is TRBV7-9, the J gene TRBJ2-2, with 9 bases fitting TRBD1. The trim removed 5 bases at V and 2 bases at J, leaving 6 bases unmatched. The CDR3 sequence is 16 residues long. Germline V gene data show CDR1 as SEHNR and CDR2 as FQNEAQ (reference sequence). The CDR3 loop is CASSPPDRGNTGELFF. In DNA form, the CDR3 reads TGTGCCAGCAGCCCCCCGGACAGGGGTAACACCGGGGAGCTGTTTTTT. Looking up the rest from reference TRBV7-9 and TRBJ2-2 gives the full variable domain: DTGVSQNPRHKITKRGQNVTFRCDPISEHNRLYWYRQTLGQGPEFLTYFQNEAQLEKSRLLSDRFSAERPKGSFSTLEIQRTEQGDSAMYLCASSPPDRGNTGELFFGEGSRLTVL.

The rearrangement links TRBV19 to TRBJ2-1; weak D call: TRBD1 (6 bases). The CDR3 is made up of 15 amino acids. The V gene's germline CDR1 is LNHDA and CDR2 SQIVND (reference sequence). V was trimmed by 8 bases and J by 5 bases, leaving 19 bases between them. CDR3 bases: TGTGCCAGTGACGCTACAGGGATCCCGGACAATGAGCAGTTCTTC. Encoded protein: CASDATGIPDNEQFF.

The CDR3 sequence: CASSIYRVAGNTIYF. Here the CDR3 DNA reads TGTGCCAGCAGTATATACAGGGTAGCTGGAAACACCATATATTTT. The J gene is TRBJ1-3, the V gene TRBV2, with TRBD1 as a possible D gene (6 bases). V was cut by 5 bases and J by 2 bases, with 13 bases left in between. Looked up from germline, CDR1 is SNHLY and CDR2 is FYNNEI. This CDR3 region has 15 residues.

V gene TRBV19 combines with J gene TRBJ2-3, with D perhaps matching TRBD2 (5 bases). CDR1 and CDR2 from the germline V gene are LNHDA and SQIVND (reference sequence). Trimming removed 5 bases from V and 6 bases from J, with 24 bases in between. CDR3 length equals 17 residues. For the CDR3, the DNA is TGTGCCAGTAGTCCATACACTATAGCGTTCTCGGGGGATACGCAGTATTTT. Protein sequence: CASSPYTIAFSGDTQYF.

V is TRBV28 and J is TRBJ1-1; possibly TRBD1 for D (5 bases). The germline gives CDR1 MDHEN, CDR2 SYDVKM. V dropped 2 bases and J dropped 5 bases, with 12 bases sitting between them. The CDR3 runs to 14 residues. CDR3 region: CASSLNQGGTEAFF. As DNA, the CDR3 is TGTGCCAGCAGTTTAAATCAGGGTGGAACTGAAGCTTTCTTT. The whole variable domain, filled in from reference TRBV28 and TRBJ1-1, reads DVKVTQSSRYLVKRTGEKVFLECVQDMDHENMFWYRQDPGLGLRLIYFSYDVKMKEKGDIPEGYSVSREKKERFSLILESASTNQTSMYLCASSLNQGGTEAFFGQGTRLTVV.

The chain has TRBV10-3 and TRBJ2-5, with D possibly TRBD1 on 6 matching bases. The length of the CDR3 is 15 residues. In germline, CDR1 is ENHRY, CDR2 SYGVKD. Trimming shortened V by 0 bases and J by 7 bases, and 15 bases separated the two germline ends. CDR3 protein: CAISESGTLRGTQYF. The CDR3, as DNA: TGTGCCATCAGTGAGTCTGGGACACTCAGGGGGACCCAGTACTTC.

This clone was seen a few times. The junction and the germline gene differ at one end; a read error may be behind it. The gene calls are TRBV5-1 and TRBJ2-6; tentatively, D is TRBD1 (6 bases). This CDR3 spans 18 amino acids. Germline CDR1 reads SGHRS; CDR2 reads YFSETQ. The CDR3 nucleotides are TGCGCCAGCAGCTTATACAGGGCTGGATTTTCTGGGGCCAACGGCCTGACTTTC. It yields the protein CASSLYRAGFSGANGLTF.

This CDR3 is CASSRARGGYEQYF. The CDR3 coding sequence is TGTGCCAGCAGCCGGGCAAGGGGGGGTTACGAGCAGTACTTC. The chain joins TRBV11-2 to TRBJ2-7, with D perhaps matching TRBD2 (7 bases). V lost 5 bases and J 4 bases, leaving 15 bases between the germline ends. The CDR3 is 14 residues long. Germline V gives CDR1 SGHAT, CDR2 FQNNGV.